This paragraph reports one TCR beta chain. Its antigen is unknown. There are no base qualities to consult, and no much larger clone falls within one base. The cohort comprised 710 or so healthy bone marrow donors. At the time of sampling, every cohort member was nominally healthy, though immune exposures that went unrecorded were likely present. The donor tested CMV seropositive, placing the donor among the 290 or so seropositive members of the cohort. A peripheral blood sample was collected from each donor, and TCR beta sequencing was performed on peripheral blood mononuclear cells. The Qiagen DNeasy Blood Extraction Kit was used to extract genomic DNA from the blood cell samples. The sample originates from a study of cytomegalovirus exposure and HLA in healthy donors (dated by TCRdb to 2017 to 2019). As for the study more broadly: An earlier analysis of around 600 of the donors reported 250 to 350 Gb of sequence data and about 100 million unique TCR beta sequences from roughly 180 million T cells. An early release covering just under 650 HLA-typed donors comprised approximately 290 gigabases of sequencing data and tens of millions of unique TCR sequences. Among the roughly 380 genotyped donors, around 81% belonged to the genetic ancestry cluster associated with self-reported Caucasian donors. The study aimed to test whether cataloging public T cell receptors could reveal signatures of past pathogen exposure. The study profiled the T cell repertoires of about 640 subjects by immunosequencing and related them to cytomegalovirus serostatus. A separate validation cohort of over 95 different subjects was used in addition to the approximately 700-subject first cohort. The study combined high-throughput TCR immunosequencing, statistical association of individual TCRs with disease status, and machine learning to predict cytomegalovirus infection status. A later analysis re-examined previously published TCR beta repertoires from over 500 donors and added high-resolution HLA genotyping to investigate patterns of TCR occurrence. In the later analysis, no new phenotypic data were used to find candidate immune exposures; instead, reliance was placed on TCR beta sequences and their occurrence across donors. An earlier analysis of 500 to 750 of the donors applied high-throughput TCR beta sequencing to assess whether each TCR beta V gene segment acted as functional or pseudogenic. Donor age, sex, ethnicity and CMV serostatus were collected together with the repertoire data. Genome-wide SNP genotypes for about 65% of the roughly 670 donors were used in a later genetic analysis, which treated that subset as a discovery cohort. All discovery cohort repertoires had been generated using a single sequencing platform. HLA typing included class I and class II loci at four-digit resolution. Typing coverage differed by locus: A, B, C, DRB1 and DQB1 were typed in roughly 629-640 donors, DQA1 in roughly 500, DPA1 in around 610, and DPB1 in roughly 450. Four to six DR-DQ haplotypes were handled as single units for association and clustering because linkage in the cohort was strong. Across some 400 genotyped donors of the cohort, an average of roughly 250,000 unique TCR beta nucleotide sequences per donor were sequenced, and 15% to 20% of those sequences were non-productive.

Library prep was done by the immunoSEQ multiplex PCR assay. For the multiplex PCR, a mixture combining 60 forward primers for TCR Vbeta segments and 13 reverse primers for TCR Jbeta segments was used. Amplification of the CDR3 region of rearranged TCR beta genes was performed with a multiplex PCR assay on genomic DNA. Amplified TCR beta libraries were sequenced as 87-base-pair reads on the Illumina HiSeq System. In the authors' own workflow: Across the roughly 600 repertoires, a later analysis counted 75 million to 90 million unique TCR beta chains, 8.5 million to 12 million of which were shared by at least two donors. To remove PCR and sequencing errors, raw reads were error-corrected and collapsed into unique sequences using a nearest-neighbor algorithm that merged closely related sequences. Alignment of CDR3 sequences to IMGT reference sequences was used to assign V, D and J gene segments. Each retained sequence needed at least a six-nucleotide match to both a V gene segment and a J gene segment. Rearrangements were classified as productive when the CDR3 lacked stop codons and remained in frame with V and J, and all other rearrangements were classified as non-productive. Following IMGT convention, CDR3 was defined as the stretch from the second conserved V-encoded cysteine up to the conserved J-encoded phenylalanine. In an earlier analysis of around 540 of the donors, sequences lacking an unambiguous match to a single V gene segment were excluded. In an earlier analysis of some 590 of the donors, a V segment was called functional when productive rearrangements were above 56.7%, and segregating when the standard deviation between donors exceeded 5%. To diagnose cytomegalovirus status from the catalog of TCR beta chain sequences, a statistical classification framework was built. In a later analysis, TCR nucleotide sequences were compared against IMGT/GENE-DB human TR gene sequences so that V and J genes could be assigned. Using the TCRdist pipeline, a later analysis assigned CDR3 sequences along with most-parsimonious VDJ recombination scenarios. A later analysis defined each TCR beta chain by its CDR3 amino acid sequence plus V-gene family, and excluded reads lacking a unique V-gene family. As a way to deal with suspected cross-contamination and a sequencing artifact, a later analysis dropped approximately 590 nucleotide sequences that were highly shared and had low generation probability. For each public chain, a later analysis derived a clonal expansion index from normalized ranks of inferred template counts within each repertoire. In a later analysis, generation probabilities were computed with a VDJ recombination model fitted to out-of-frame rearrangements, and the resulting probabilities were checked against IGoR. Hypergeometric tests were used in a later analysis to score TCR-TCR, TCR-HLA and TCR-CMV co-occurrence, with a repertoire-size bias correction applied to the TCR pairs. A later analysis estimated false discovery rates by permuting HLA or CMV assignments 20 times. A later analysis grouped co-occurring TCRs with DBSCAN, adding TCRdist sequence similarity when clustering within HLA-allele-positive subsets. Co-occurrence clustering excluded repertoires with fewer than 30,000 or more than 120,000 public chains, plus five with anomalous nucleotide sharing. The immuneACCESS repertoire file appears here via TCRdb, limited to in-frame rearrangements. These files lack a portion of the clones; in checked studies, under half of the deficit traces to unresolved V genes, and the cause of the others is not known. From that table come the V and J calls and clone size; the DNA was used to work out D and trimming. The sample data list roughly 190,000 clones, and over 65% of these were observed just once. Roughly 3.6% of the sample goes to the ten largest clones.

Here is what the overall study found, with its caveats: Because some donors lacked HLA typing at each locus, the association tests relied only on the typed subset. The study gave a list of about 170 TCR beta chains associated with cytomegalovirus. In vitro tests confirmed that a few of the cytomegalovirus-associated TCR beta chains recognize cytomegalovirus antigens. The authors suggested that the approach could potentially be generalized to other disease states and immunological phenotypes. Compared with the approximately 600-donor mean, donors in an Asian-associated ancestry cluster had fewer N-insertions in productive TCRs, according to a later genetic analysis. Most CMV-associated TCR beta chains appeared to be HLA-restricted in a later analysis, and the HLA associations seemed to be driven largely by CMV exposure. In an earlier analysis of approximately 590 of the donors, most TCR beta V segments were observed in productive rearrangements about 87% or about 30% of the time, broadly matching IMGT annotations. A later genetic analysis associated a missense DCLRE1C variant with V-gene and J-gene trimming of TCR beta chains, and an independent cohort replicated the association. In a later analysis, around 15,000 TCR beta sequences were associated with specific HLA alleles at a false discovery rate of 0.05. A later analysis found that TCR association rates varied across HLA loci, with DRB1 alleles showing the most associated TCRs and HLA-C alleles the fewest. Sequencing depth was assumed to be roughly uniform across donors in the presence/absence analyses, though that assumption may not hold. In this cohort, only TCR beta chains were sequenced, and detectable features were limited by the absence of alpha or paired-chain data. A later analysis reported that several top co-occurrence clusters appeared linked to parvovirus B19, influenza, CMV and Epstein-Barr virus. Correlated functional status among segregating V segments might reflect linkage disequilibrium, but an unknown experimental factor could not be ruled out. Because counts were too low, fewer than 20 rarely observed V segments, including chromosome 9 orphons, were excluded from the earlier analysis of around 590 of the donors. When HLA alleles, especially DR and DQ, strongly co-occurred, TCR associations were difficult to assign to individual alleles. Immune exposure information for the cohort was limited to CMV serostatus. A later analysis found that HLA-associated TCR beta chains were more clonally expanded and had lower generation probabilities than equally common non-associated chains. A group of highly shared sequence variants was considered likely to be a technical artifact of the sequencing pipeline. Cytomegalovirus status was reported to be diagnosed by the classifier with high specificity and sensitivity in both the original and validation cohorts. A further reported finding was that TCR beta sequences accurately predicted the HLA-A and HLA-B alleles for most subjects in the first cohort. Most TCR sequences were observed very rarely across donors, whereas some public TCRs were present in many individuals.

The sequenced sample consisted of PBMCs. The receptor's source is a man aged 40-49 years in good health and CMV-seropositive.

CDR3 loop: CASSLDRGSTDTQYF. The nucleotides read TGTGCCAGCAGCTTAGATCGGGGTAGCACAGATACGCAGTATTTT. This chain joins TRBV7-8 to TRBJ2-3; TRBD2 is possibly the D segment (5 matching bases). CDR1 SGHVS and CDR2 FQNEAQ were looked up in the germline V gene. The CDR3 measures 15 amino acids from cysteine to phenylalanine. The retained sequence is limited to the CDR3, 45 bases, with the frame set at the first base. V loses 1 base of germline sequence and J loses 0 bases, and the interval between the two ends is 8 bases.